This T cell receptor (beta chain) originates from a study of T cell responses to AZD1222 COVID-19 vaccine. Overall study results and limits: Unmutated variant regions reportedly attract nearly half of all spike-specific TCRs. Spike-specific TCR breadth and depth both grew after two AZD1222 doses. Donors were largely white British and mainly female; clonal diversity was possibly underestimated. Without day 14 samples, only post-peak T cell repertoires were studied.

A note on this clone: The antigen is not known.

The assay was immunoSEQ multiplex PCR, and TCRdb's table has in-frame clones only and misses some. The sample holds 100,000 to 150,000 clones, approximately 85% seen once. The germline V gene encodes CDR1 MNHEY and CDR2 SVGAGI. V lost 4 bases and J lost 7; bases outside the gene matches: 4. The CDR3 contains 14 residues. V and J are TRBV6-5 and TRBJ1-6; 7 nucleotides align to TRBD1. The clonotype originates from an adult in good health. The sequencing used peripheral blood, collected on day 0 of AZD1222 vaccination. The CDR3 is CASSFRDRNSPLHF. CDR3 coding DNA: TGTGCCAGCAGTTTCCGGGACAGAAATTCACCCCTCCACTTT.